The 27 T cell receptor beta chains presented below share a single source sample, sequenced in a study of glioma-infiltrating T cells after dendritic cell vaccination. Some clones are missing from TCRdb's copy, which holds only in-frame ones; the method was immunoSEQ multiplex PCR. The sample lists 80,000 to 100,000 clones; around three quarters were seen once. Sample: blood, taken before dendritic cell vaccination. These receptors all come from a human donor with glioblastoma.

The chain carries TRBV7-2 and TRBJ2-1; 12 bases map to TRBD1. Trimming removed 5 bases from V and 10 bases from J; junction bases left unmatched: 6. Germline assignment: CDR1 SGHTA and CDR2 FQGNSA. The CDR3 extends over 14 amino acids. CDR3 nucleotide sequence: TGTGCCAGCAGCCGGGGACAGGGGGCAAGGGAGCAGTTCTTC. Protein sequence: CASSRGQGAREQFF.

The genes are TRBV12-5 and TRBJ2-1, with 10 bases matching TRBD1. V gave up 0 bases and J gave up 4 bases; unmatched junction bases: 3. Germline loops: CDR1 LGHNT, CDR2 FRNRAP. The CDR3 is 16 amino acids. The CDR3 DNA follows: TGTGCTAGTGGTTTGGTTCGGGGACAGGGGTACAATGAGCAGTTCTTC. Translating it yields CASGLVRGQGYNEQFF.

A note on this clone: Within the sample, other DNA sequences also encode this same CDR3. The chain carries TRBV5-1 and TRBJ2-1; 8 nucleotides line up with TRBD2. V lost 5 bases, J lost 3 bases, and 7 bases stayed unmatched. This CDR3 contains 15 residues. Germline V CDR1 and CDR2: SGHRS, YFSETQ. CDR3 in amino acids: CASSLTSGLYNEQFF. The CDR3 DNA is TGCGCCAGCAGTCTTACTAGCGGTCTCTACAATGAGCAGTTCTTC.

For the CDR3, the DNA is TGTGCCAGCAGTTCCTATACCCAGAGGGAGCAGTTCTTC. Translated, it gives CASSSYTQREQFF. The chain couples TRBV6-6 to TRBJ2-1; the D is unclear. The CDR3 has 13 residues. The germline V and J ends were trimmed by 4 bases and 10 bases, with 14 bases remaining between them. CDR1 MNHNY and CDR2 SVGAGI come from the germline V gene (reference sequence).

The J gene is TRBJ2-7, the V gene TRBV7-8; 7 bases fit TRBD1. The CDR3 is 16 amino acids. Germline lookup yields CDR1 SGHVS and CDR2 FQNEAQ. V shed 1 base, J shed 3 bases, and the junction held 9 bases outside the gene matches. The chain's CDR3 is CASSLGFVGTDYEQYF. The CDR3 region has the DNA TGTGCCAGCAGCTTAGGTTTTGTCGGGACAGACTACGAGCAGTACTTC.

Only a few counts were recorded for this clone. The chain has TRBV9 and TRBJ2-2; 12 bases are a match to TRBD1. The length of the CDR3 is 18 residues. Unmatched junction bases numbered 8, after V lost 2 bases and J lost 3 bases. CDR1 and CDR2 from the germline V gene are SGDLS and YYNGEE. The CDR3 region has the DNA TGTGCCAGCAGCGTGACGCCGGGACAGGGGGCCCACACCGGGGAGCTGTTTTTT. It specifies CASSVTPGQGAHTGELFF.

This chain joins TRBV7-9 and TRBJ1-2, with D possibly being TRBD1 (6 bases). Trimming pared 0 bases from V and 4 bases from J, leaving 9 bases between. Germline V CDR1 and CDR2: SEHNR, FQNEAQ (reference sequence). The CDR3 covers 14 residues. The CDR3 sequence is CASSLAGRGYGYTF. CDR3 bases: TGTGCCAGCAGCTTAGCCGGCAGGGGCTATGGCTACACCTTC.

The chain joins TRBV27 to TRBJ2-3; D might be TRBD2 (6 bases). Germline V gene sequence: CDR1 MNHEY, CDR2 SMNVEV (reference sequence). This CDR3 has 17 residues. Trimming cost V 5 bases and J 2 bases, with 20 bases left between them. CDR3 nucleotide sequence: TGTGCCAGCAGTATCTTTTTCCGGGACTCAACCACAGATACGCAGTATTTT. Residues: CASSIFFRDSTTDTQYF.

This sequence joins TRBV5-1 and TRBJ2-1, with 15 bases fitting TRBD2. Per the germline V gene, CDR1 is SGHRS and CDR2 is YFSETQ. The CDR3 has 16 amino acids. The J segment lost 5 bases and the V segment lost 2 bases, leaving 2 bases of the junction unmatched. CDR3 sequence (DNA): TGCGCCAGCAGCTTCGGGACTAGCGGGGGGCACAATGAGCAGTTCTTC. It specifies CASSFGTSGGHNEQFF.

The rearrangement links TRBV7-8 to TRBJ2-7; D is possibly TRBD2 (6 bases). Trimming shortened V by 7 bases and J by 2 bases, and 24 bases separated the two germline ends. CDR1 and CDR2 from the germline V gene are SGHVS and FQNEAQ. This CDR3 comprises 17 residues. The CDR3 DNA is TGTGCCAGCATCCAAGAAGATAGCGGTTTTCTGACCTACGAGCAGTACTTC. Encoded protein: CASIQEDSGFLTYEQYF.

V gene TRBV5-1 combines with J gene TRBJ1-6, with TRBD1 matching over 7 bases. The V and J ends lost 0 bases and 5 bases, in that order; junction bases with no gene match: 2. The CDR3 contains 15 residues. Germline CDR1 reads SGHRS; CDR2 reads YFSETQ. The CDR3 protein is CASSLAGTDNSPLHF. In nucleotides, the CDR3 is TGCGCCAGCAGCTTGGCCGGGACAGATAATTCACCCCTCCACTTT.

The rearrangement links TRBV10-2 to TRBJ1-2; 8 bases align to TRBD1. The junction had 10 bases not matched to a gene; V was cut back by 4 bases and J by 6 bases. In germline, CDR1 is WSHSY, CDR2 SAAADI. This CDR3 contains 15 residues. The CDR3, as DNA: TGCGCCAGCAGTGGCACGAGACAGGGGCTAAATGGCTACACCTTC. This sequence encodes CASSGTRQGLNGYTF.

The chain is built from TRBV25-1 and TRBJ2-7; D is possibly TRBD1 (5 bases). The germline V and J ends were trimmed by 8 bases and 6 bases, with 14 bases remaining between them. Germline-derived CDR1 and CDR2 are MGHDK and SYGVNS. This CDR3 has 12 residues. In DNA, the CDR3 is TGTGCCAGCCAAGGGGTATGGGGCGAGCAGTACTTC. Translating gives CASQGVWGEQYF.

This clone has just a few counts. The chain carries TRBV15 and TRBJ1-2; 9 nucleotides match TRBD1. V was pared by 2 bases and J by 4 bases, with 8 bases of the junction left unmatched. This CDR3 has 16 amino acids. Germline values: CDR1 LNHNV, CDR2 YYDKDF (reference sequence). CDR3 bases: TGTGCCACCAGCAGACATCGACGGGACAGGGCCTATGGCTACACCTTC. It yields the protein CATSRHRRDRAYGYTF.

The rearrangement links TRBV10-3 to TRBJ2-1; 9 bases are shared with TRBD2. There are 20 residues in the CDR3. The V gene's germline CDR1 is ENHRY and CDR2 SYGVKD. The junction had 16 bases not matched to a gene; V was cut back by 3 bases and J by 1 base. In DNA form, the CDR3 reads TGTGCCATCAGTGACCCCGGAGCTAGCGGGATAAAGGGGTCCTACAATGAGCAGTTCTTC. It is translated as CAISDPGASGIKGSYNEQFF.

A few counts support this clone. The J gene is TRBJ2-5, the V gene TRBV11-2; no reliable D call. Trimming took off 2 bases at V and 1 base at J, with 14 bases between the two ends. The CDR3 extends over 16 amino acids. CDR1 is SGHAT and CDR2 is FQNNGV in the germline V gene. CDR3 nucleotides: TGTGCCAGCAGCTTATTAGAGCTTAACTTCCAAGAGACCCAGTACTTC. Translated, it gives CASSLLELNFQETQYF.

This sequence joins TRBV30 and TRBJ2-1, with D maybe TRBD1 (6 bases). Trimming removed 0 bases at V and 15 bases at J, with 12 bases between. The germline CDR1 and CDR2 sequences are GTSNPN and SVGIG (reference sequence). The CDR3 runs to 11 residues. In DNA form, the CDR3 reads TGTGCCTGGAGTGTACGGGACATTATGTTCTTC. Translation: CAWSVRDIMFF.

The chain combines TRBV6-1 with TRBJ2-1; maybe TRBD2 (6 bases). Germline CDR1 and CDR2: MNHNS and SASEGT. Trimming shortened V by 3 bases and J by 9 bases, and 18 bases separated the two germline ends. This CDR3 comprises 15 residues. Here the CDR3 reads CASSDSLDGGAEQFF. The CDR3 bases are TGTGCCAGCAGTGACTCATTGGACGGGGGTGCTGAGCAGTTCTTC.

The chain is built from TRBV7-3 and TRBJ2-3; D remains ambiguous. The germline CDR1 and CDR2 sequences are SGHTA and FQGTGA. V lost 5 bases and J 0 bases, leaving 12 bases between the germline ends. There are 15 residues in the CDR3. CDR3 loop: CASSPSLFSTDTQYF. The CDR3, as DNA: TGTGCCAGCAGCCCAAGCCTCTTTAGCACAGATACGCAGTATTTT. Based on the CDR3 plus reference TRBV7-3 and TRBJ2-3, the full variable domain is GAGVSQTPSNKVTEKGKYVELRCDPISGHTALYWYRQSLGQGPEFLIYFQGTGAADDSGLPNDRFFAVRPEGSVSTLKIQRTERGDSAVYLCASSPSLFSTDTQYFGPGTRLTVL.

This clone was seen a few times. The rearrangement links TRBV15 to TRBJ2-5; 11 bases map to TRBD2. The CDR3 sequence is 19 residues long. Trimming removed 6 bases from V and 5 bases from J; junction bases left unmatched: 20. Per germline, CDR1 LNHNV and CDR2 YYDKDF (reference sequence). CDR3 residues: CATSKASGGFDPFGETQYF. CDR3 DNA: TGTGCCACCAGTAAGGCTAGCGGGGGGTTCGACCCCTTTGGGGAGACCCAGTACTTC.

This chain joins TRBV19 and TRBJ1-5; D may be TRBD1 (5 bases). CDR1 and CDR2 (germline): LNHDA, SQIVND (reference sequence). V was pared by 3 bases and J by 4 bases, with 10 bases between. The CDR3 has 14 residues. In DNA, the CDR3 is TGTGCCAGTAGTATTGGGGGGACGAATCAGCCCCAGCATTTT. It is translated as CASSIGGTNQPQHF.

The gene calls are TRBV6-4 and TRBJ1-6; D call uncertain. V lost 4 bases, J lost 8 bases, and 24 bases lay in between. Germline-derived CDR1 and CDR2 are MRHNA and SNTAGT. The CDR3 totals 18 residues. CDR3 nucleotide sequence: TGTGCCAGCAGTGCCCCACGGGCGGGTCTTCCTCCTGATTCACCCCTCCACTTT. It codes for CASSAPRAGLPPDSPLHF.

The chain carries TRBV18 and TRBJ1-1, with D hard to call. Germline loops: CDR1 KGHSH, CDR2 LQKENI. Trimming shortened V by 3 bases and J by 5 bases, and 10 bases separated the two germline ends. The CDR3 is 13 amino acids. CDR3 bases: TGTGCCAGCTCACCGGTCGGAGGGACTGAAGCTTTCTTT. The encoded protein is CASSPVGGTEAFF.

The genes are TRBV6-1 and TRBJ2-7; TRBD1 matches at 8 bases. V dropped 1 base and J dropped 4; count of bases not matched to a gene: 3. The germline gives CDR1 MNHNS, CDR2 SASEGT. The CDR3 runs 14 residues. In nucleotides, the CDR3 is TGTGCCAGCAGTGAAGTCGGACAGGGTTACGAGCAGTACTTC. It codes for CASSEVGQGYEQYF.

V is TRBV6-5 and J is TRBJ1-6; D uncertain. V was cut by 6 bases and J by 7 bases, with 7 bases left in between. Germline V gives CDR1 MNHEY, CDR2 SVGAGI. The CDR3 loop spans 12 amino acids. CDR3 sequence (DNA): TGTGCCAGCAGCTATCCCAATTCACCCCTCCACTTT. Its translation is CASSYPNSPLHF.

The V and J genes are TRBV6-1 and TRBJ2-7, with D possibly being TRBD2 (7 bases). This CDR3 is 18 amino acids long. The V gene's germline CDR1 is MNHNS and CDR2 SASEGT. Trimming took 2 bases from V and 2 from J, leaving 22 bases between them. The CDR3 DNA follows: TGTGCCAGCAGTGAAAGGTCGGGGGGCCTTTATCGCGCCTACGAGCAGTACTTC. Its protein is CASSERSGGLYRAYEQYF.

The chain carries TRBV5-6 and TRBJ1-6; 8 bases map to TRBD1. Germline V gene lookup returns CDR1 SGHDT and CDR2 YYEEEE. The CDR3 runs to 14 residues. V dropped 5 bases and J dropped 7; count of bases not matched to a gene: 5. The CDR3 reads CASRSDRVNSPLHF. The CDR3 DNA follows: TGTGCCAGCAGATCGGACAGGGTCAATTCACCCCTCCACTTT.